This is a list of T cell receptor beta chains from one sample in a study of T cells in Graves' hyperthyroidism and ophthalmopathy. TCRdb processed the multiplex PCR reads anew with MiXCR; each CDR3 protein has one entry. Of hundreds of thousands of distinct CDR3 sequences listed, more than 30% are singletons. The specimen was blood. These receptors were collected from a man aged 18 to 35 with Graves' hyperthyroidism. Each CDR3 is given with its conserved first and last residue. Each record gives: V gene, D gene, J gene, clone size, CDR3 protein, CDR3 DNA. D genes are given only for firm matches. Size is omitted from some rows. Given values are once, few, many or a class for expanded clones.

>TRBV15|-|TRBJ2-5|-
CATSTLGRGESQYF
TGTGCCACCAGCACCCTGGGGAGGGGGGAGAGTCAGTACTTC
>TRBV7-2|-|TRBJ2-7|few
CASSLNFDEQYF
TGTGCCAGCAGCTTAAACTTCGACGAGCAGTACTTC
>TRBV14|-|TRBJ2-5|few
CASSQAGSGLAETQYF
TGTGCCAGCAGCCAAGCGGGCAGCGGGCTTGCGGAGACCCAGTACTTC
>TRBV20-1|-|TRBJ1-5|-
CSARGAVNQPQHF
TGCAGTGCTCGCGGAGCGGTAAATCAGCCCCAGCATTTT
>TRBV29-1|-|TRBJ1-2|-
CSAPRAGAPNYGYTF
TGCAGCGCCCCGAGGGCAGGAGCCCCTAACTATGGCTACACCTTC
>TRBV29-1|-|TRBJ2-7|-
CSFGGNEQYF
TGCAGCTTTGGGGGCAACGAGCAGTACTTC
>TRBV29-1|TRBD1|TRBJ1-2|-
CSVGTGDPNYGYTF
TGCAGCGTTGGGACAGGGGACCCCAACTATGGCTACACCTTC
>TRBV2|-|TRBJ1-3|many
CASSEHQGGNTIYF
TGTGCCAGCAGTGAACACCAGGGTGGAAACACCATATATTTT
>TRBV20-1|-|TRBJ2-2|few
CSAREATNTGELFF
TGCAGTGCTAGAGAGGCTACGAACACCGGGGAGCTGTTTTTT
>TRBV7-2|TRBD1|TRBJ2-6|-
CASRSGTGFTGANVLTF
TGTGCCAGCAGATCCGGGACAGGTTTTACTGGGGCCAACGTCCTGACTTTC
>TRBV29-1|-|TRBJ2-7|-
CSSGGPPYEQYF
TGCAGTTCTGGAGGACCCCCCTACGAGCAGTACTTC
>TRBV7-2|-|TRBJ1-2|few
CASSLEKGGYGYTF
TGTGCCAGCAGCTTAGAAAAAGGGGGCTATGGCTACACCTTC
>TRBV2|-|TRBJ2-5|-
CASSETRFYQETQYF
TGTGCCAGCAGTGAGACCCGATTTTACCAAGAGACCCAGTACTTC
>TRBV13|-|TRBJ1-1|-
CASTLGHNTEAFF
TGTGCCAGCACCTTAGGCCATAACACTGAAGCTTTCTTT